This TCR beta chain was retrieved from a study of T cell repertoires in cytomegalovirus infection. Study overall: A matching HLA type, together with CMV infection, was signaled by public TCR beta signatures.

V dropped 0 bases and J dropped 4 bases, with 12 bases sitting between them. Germline values: CDR1 KGHSH, CDR2 LQKENI. The CDR3 is 15 amino acids. Via MiXCR, TCRdb re-called the reads, giving one row per CDR3 protein. The sample holds roughly 720,000 distinct CDR3 sequences, less than 40% seen once. Study-level findings and limits: Totalled public TCR beta family frequency picked out people who carried CMV plus the relevant HLA. There were HLA-C-restricted CMV-specific TCR beta clonotypes dominating the ex vivo response.

Details on this clonotype: Its antigen is unidentified.

V usage is TRBV18 and J usage is TRBJ2-5; D uncertain. This TCR was sampled from a human donor in good health (CMV status not recorded). Some clones in this sample may be carry-over from other donors' samples. Sequencing input: PBMCs. The CDR3 spells CASSPPSTARETQYF. Written as DNA, the CDR3 is TGTGCCAGCTCACCACCTTCGACGGCCAGAGAGACCCAGTACTTC.